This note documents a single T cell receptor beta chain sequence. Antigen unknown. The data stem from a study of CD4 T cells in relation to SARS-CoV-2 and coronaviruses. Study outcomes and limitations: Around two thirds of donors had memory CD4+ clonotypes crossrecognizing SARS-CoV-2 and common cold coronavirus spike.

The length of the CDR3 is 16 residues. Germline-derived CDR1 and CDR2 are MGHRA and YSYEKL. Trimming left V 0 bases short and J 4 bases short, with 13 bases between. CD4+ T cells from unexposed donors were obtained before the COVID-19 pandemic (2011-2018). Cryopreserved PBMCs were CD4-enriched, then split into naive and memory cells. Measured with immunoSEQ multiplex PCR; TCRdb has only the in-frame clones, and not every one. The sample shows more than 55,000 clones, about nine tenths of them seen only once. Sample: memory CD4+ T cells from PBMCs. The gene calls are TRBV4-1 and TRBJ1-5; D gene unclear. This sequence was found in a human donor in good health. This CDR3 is CASSQDGRTGNQPQHF. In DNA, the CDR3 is TGCGCCAGCAGCCAAGATGGGAGGACTGGAAATCAGCCCCAGCATTTT.